This T cell receptor (beta chain) came from a study of blood T cell repertoires in COVID-19. Background on the study: Both acute and convalescent COVID-19 samples were obtained from the United States, Italy and Spain. PBMCs, B-cell-depleted T cells, or T cells were the source of the cDNA or gDNA that made up the material.

Per the original methods: Estimation of nucleated cell counts relied on the amplification of reference gene primers. Generated by immunoSEQ multiplex PCR, the TCRdb table keeps only in-frame clones and is missing some. V, J and clone size are taken as reported in that table, and D and trimming were inferred from the DNA itself. This sample has 95,000 to 110,000 clones; about nine tenths occur once, and the top ten carry roughly 1.2%. This CDR3 has 17 residues. V was cut by 7 bases and J by 2 bases, with 18 bases left in between. The germline V gene encodes CDR1 LGHNT and CDR2 FRNRAP. This chain joins TRBV12-5 and TRBJ2-6; the D gene is possibly TRBD1 (5 bases). The clonotype was recovered from a woman in her 30s with acute or convalescent COVID-19. The sequenced material came from peripheral blood. CDR3 sequence: CASAPSRQFTGANVLTF. CDR3 DNA sequence: TGTGCTAGTGCCCCCTCTCGACAGTTCACTGGGGCCAACGTCCTGACTTTC.